This is a list of T cell receptor beta chains from one sample in a study of T cells in Graves' hyperthyroidism and ophthalmopathy. MiXCR, applied by TCRdb to the multiplex PCR reads, yields one record per CDR3 protein. The sample yields about 520,000 distinct CDR3 sequences, approximately 25% seen once. The material sequenced was blood. All receptors derive from a woman aged 25 to 39 with Graves' ophthalmopathy. CDR3s include the opening cysteine and the closing phenylalanine or tryptophan. The D gene is left open where the match is weak. Expanded clones are given a class, and other clones once, few, many or no size at all.

>TRBJ1-2|many|.|TRBV6-1
TGTGCCAGCAAGGGCTCCTTAAATGGTGGCTACACCTTC
CASKGSLNGGYTF
>TRBJ1-2|.|.|TRBV7-8
TGTGCCAGCAGCTTAGCGTTAGAGGGGAGCTATGGCTACACCTTC
CASSLALEGSYGYTF
>TRBJ2-5|.|.|TRBV28
TGTGCCAGCAGCCTGCGAGTGGGGGCTCGTGAGACCCAGTACTTC
CASSLRVGARETQYF
>TRBJ2-7|.|TRBD1|TRBV29-1
TGCAGCGTTGAGGGGACAGGGGTATACGAGCAGTACTTC
CSVEGTGVYEQYF
>TRBJ1-2|.|.|TRBV20-1
TGCAGTGCGAGGTTACAGGGCGTGGATTTTCGTGGCTACACCTTC
CSARLQGVDFRGYTF
>TRBJ2-7|many|TRBD1|TRBV12-3/TRBV12-4
TGTGCCAGCAGTTCAGCCAACTGGTGGGACAGAACCTCCTACGAGCAGTACTTC
CASSSANWWDRTSYEQYF
>TRBJ1-3|few|.|TRBV15
TGTGCCACCAGCAGATACCCCGCGACTGGAAACACCATATATTTT
CATSRYPATGNTIYF
>TRBJ2-7|.|TRBD2|TRBV28
TGTGCCAGCAGCCCCCAACTACTAGCGGAATTTCTCTACGAGCAGTACTTC
CASSPQLLAEFLYEQYF
>TRBJ1-1|few|.|TRBV7-2
TGTGCCAGCAGCATCGGACGGGGAATGAACACTGAAGCTTTCTTT
CASSIGRGMNTEAFF
>TRBJ2-7|many|.|TRBV3-1
TGTGCCAGCAGCCAAGAGGGGTTCAGCTCCTACGAGCAGTACTTC
CASSQEGFSSYEQYF
>TRBJ1-1|many|.|TRBV2
TGTGCCAGCAGAATAGGAGGGTTGAACACTGAAGCTTTCTTT
CASRIGGLNTEAFF
>TRBJ1-2|many|TRBD1|TRBV6-1
TGTGCCAGCAGTGACAGCCCAGGGGGGAGCTACACCTTC
CASSDSPGGSYTF
>TRBJ2-5|many|.|TRBV7-8
TGTGCCAGCAGCTTTAGTAGCCAAGAGACCCAGTACTTC
CASSFSSQETQYF
>TRBJ2-2|.|.|TRBV12-3/TRBV12-4
TGTGCCAGCAGTTTAACCGAACCCGGGGAGCTGTTTTTT
CASSLTEPGELFF
>TRBJ2-5|.|TRBD1|TRBV12-3/TRBV12-4
TGTGCCAGCAGAAAAGGGACAGGGGGCCAAGAGACCCAGTACTTC
CASRKGTGGQETQYF
>TRBJ1-2|many|TRBD1|TRBV11-2
TGTGCCAGCAGCCAGTCGGGACAGGGTAACTATGGCTACACCTTC
CASSQSGQGNYGYTF
>TRBJ1-1|many|.|TRBV6-2/TRBV6-3
TGTGCCAGCAGTTACGAAGCTTTGGGGTTGAACACTGAAGCTTTCTTT
CASSYEALGLNTEAFF
>TRBJ2-4|many|.|TRBV19
TGTGCCAGTAGTATAGCGGTTTACAAAAACATTCAGTACTTC
CASSIAVYKNIQYF
>TRBJ1-1|many|.|TRBV2
TGTGCCAGCAGTGAAGAGGCGGTCTTAATCGGTAAAGCTTTCTTT
CASSEEAVLIGKAFF
>TRBJ2-5|.|TRBD2|TRBV30
TGTGCCTGGAGTGTGGGACTAGCGCAAGAGACCCAGTACTTC
CAWSVGLAQETQYF
>TRBJ2-7|many|TRBD1|TRBV6-1
TGTGCCAGCAGTGGTTCCGGGACAGTCTACGAGCAGTACTTC
CASSGSGTVYEQYF
>TRBJ2-7|.|.|TRBV6-5
TGTGCCAGCAGTAACTACAGGGACGCCGAGCAGTACTTC
CASSNYRDAEQYF
>TRBJ1-1|many|TRBD1|TRBV19
TGTGCCAGTACGCAGGGGGCGAGTGGGTGGACCACTGAAGCTTTCTTT
CASTQGASGWTTEAFF
>TRBJ1-5|many|TRBD1|TRBV18
TGTGCCGGCTCCCCACAGGGGATTAGCAATCAGCCCCAGCATTTT
CAGSPQGISNQPQHF
>TRBJ1-1|.|.|TRBV6-5
TGTGCCAGCAGTCACCCCGGGGAGAACACTGAAGCTTTCTTT
CASSHPGENTEAFF
>TRBJ1-1|many|TRBD1|TRBV11-2
TGTGCCAGCAGCTTAGTCAGGGGGGACACTGAAGCTTTCTTT
CASSLVRGDTEAFF
>TRBJ1-5|many|TRBD1|TRBV12-3/TRBV12-4
TGTGCCAGCAGTTTAGTGTGGACAGGGAGCAATCAGCCCCAGCATTTT
CASSLVWTGSNQPQHF
>TRBJ2-2|few|.|TRBV11-2
TGTGCCAGCAGCCTTGGGAGACTCTCCGGGGAGCTGTTTTTT
CASSLGRLSGELFF
>TRBJ1-5|.|TRBD1|TRBV28
TGTGCCAGCAGAAGGGACAGAAATAGCAATCAGCCCCAGCATTTT
CASRRDRNSNQPQHF
>TRBJ2-5|many|.|TRBV27
TGTGCCAGCTCCCCTACAGGGTGGCAAGAGACCCAGTACTTC
CASSPTGWQETQYF
>TRBJ1-2|many|TRBD1|TRBV11-2
TGTGCCAGCAGCCGAACCGGGACAGGGAACTATGGCTACACCTTC
CASSRTGTGNYGYTF
>TRBJ2-2|many|TRBD2|TRBV12-3/TRBV12-4
TGTGCCAGCAGTTTTATAGGGTTAGCGGGGGCGAACACCGGGGAGCTGTTTTTT
CASSFIGLAGANTGELFF
>TRBJ1-1|many|TRBD1|TRBV7-3
TGTGCCAGCAGCTTAATTCCGGGACTTGACGGACAGGTCTCAGCTTTCTTT
CASSLIPGLDGQVSAFF
>TRBJ2-5|few|TRBD2|TRBV9
TGTGCCAGCAGCGTCCGGGGGGACGGAGAGACCCAGTACTTC
CASSVRGDGETQYF
>TRBJ1-3|many|TRBD1|TRBV12-3/TRBV12-4
TGTGCCAGCAGTCGTCAGGGGGCTTGGAACACCATATATTTT
CASSRQGAWNTIYF
>TRBJ2-5|many|.|TRBV7-2
TGTGCCAGCAGCTTAGATCGACAGATCCAAGAGACCCAGTACTTC
CASSLDRQIQETQYF
>TRBJ2-5|many|.|TRBV11-2
TGTGCCAGCAGCTTAGATACAGACCAAGAGACCCAGTACTTC
CASSLDTDQETQYF
>TRBJ2-7|many|.|TRBV9
TGTGCCAGCAGCCGGGGCCGACCCTCCTACGAGCAGTACTTC
CASSRGRPSYEQYF
>TRBJ2-5|many|TRBD1|TRBV10-3
TGTGCCATCAGTGCCCGGGACAGGGGTAAAGAGACCCAGTACTTC
CAISARDRGKETQYF
>TRBJ1-2|once|TRBD1|TRBV12-3/TRBV12-4
TGTGCCAGCAGTTTCTCGGACAGGGTATACTATGGCTACACCTTC
CASSFSDRVYYGYTF
>TRBJ1-5|many|.|TRBV6-5
TGTGCCAGCAGGCCTGACCTCTATAGCAATCAGCCCCAGCATTTT
CASRPDLYSNQPQHF
>TRBJ2-5|many|.|TRBV18
TGTGCCAGCTCCTGGGCCTTCCAAGAGACCCAGTACTTC
CASSWAFQETQYF
>TRBJ1-2|many|.|TRBV28
TGTGCCAGCCTGGGGAGCCAACGGGAAGGCTACACCTTC
CASLGSQREGYTF
>TRBJ2-5|few|.|TRBV12-3/TRBV12-4
TGTGCCAGCAGCCTTTTGTTGTTGAGAGAGACCCAGTACTTC
CASSLLLLRETQYF
>TRBJ1-2|once|.|TRBV12-3/TRBV12-4
TGTGCCAGCAGCGCCGACAGAAGGGGCTATGGCTACACCTTC
CASSADRRGYGYTF
>TRBJ2-6|.|.|TRBV4-3
TGCGCCAGCAGCCAAAGCCAGGGGACTGGGGCCAACGTCCTGACTTTC
CASSQSQGTGANVLTF
>TRBJ2-7|many|.|TRBV6-1
TGTGCCAGCAGGGAGGCAGGGAGATCGGACGAGCAGTACTTC
CASREAGRSDEQYF
>TRBJ2-7|many|.|TRBV11-2
TGTGCCAGCAGCCGGCCCGGGTTATCCTACGAGCAGTACTTC
CASSRPGLSYEQYF
>TRBJ2-7|.|.|TRBV6-1
TGTGCCAGCAGTCTTGGTGGGAGTTCGAGGGAGCAGTACTTC
CASSLGGSSREQYF
>TRBJ1-5|few|.|TRBV2
TGTGCCAGCAGTTCCGATCTTGGGGGCAATCAGCCCCAGCATTTT
CASSSDLGGNQPQHF
>TRBJ1-1|.|.|TRBV12-3/TRBV12-4
TGTGCCAGCAGTTTAGACCCAATGATGAACACTGAAGCTCTCTTT
CASSLDPMMNTEALF
>TRBJ1-5|many|.|TRBV28
TGTGCCAGCAGTTATGACTACTTGGACCATCAGCCCCAGCATTTT
CASSYDYLDHQPQHF
>TRBJ1-2|many|.|TRBV24-1
TGTGCCTCCTACCAGGGGCAGAACTATGGCTACACCTTC
CASYQGQNYGYTF
>TRBJ2-2|many|TRBD1|TRBV6-5
TGTGCCAGCAGTTTGGGACAGTGGACCGGGGAGCTGTTTTTT
CASSLGQWTGELFF